This T cell receptor beta chain appears in the sequencing data of a study of cytomegalovirus exposure and HLA in healthy donors. Whole-study results and caveats: Researchers counted about 150 TCR beta chains as cytomegalovirus-associated.

Points on this clone: The target antigen is unknown.

PCR used 60 Vbeta primers and 13 Jbeta primers. Profiled with immunoSEQ multiplex PCR; TCRdb holds only in-frame clones, not every one. The data show around 280,000 clones, about 90% seen once. This sequence was found in a woman between 18 and 29 years old in good health and CMV-seronegative. Sequencing used PBMCs.

CDR3 in DNA: TGTGCCAGCAGTGAAGCGCTTCAGAGGCACGGCTACACCTTC. Amino acid sequence: CASSEALQRHGYTF. The chain recombines TRBV2 with TRBJ1-2; unclear D gene. V lost 0 bases and J lost 8, with 13 bases in between. Germline lookup yields CDR1 SNHLY and CDR2 FYNNEI. This CDR3 has 14 residues.